The 20 T cell receptor beta chains given below trace back to one sample, sequenced in a study of cytomegalovirus exposure and HLA in healthy donors. A multiplex PCR was run with 60 Vbeta primers and 13 Jbeta primers. TCRdb's copy holds only in-frame clones and misses some; the assay was immunoSEQ multiplex PCR. The data contain tens of thousands of clones, around four fifths of them singletons. Material: PBMCs. The receptors stem from a male donor in good health and CMV-seronegative.

This chain connects TRBV7-2 to TRBJ2-1; possible D gene TRBD2, 5 bases. The germline gives CDR1 SGHTA, CDR2 FQGNSA. The CDR3 consists of 12 residues. The V end lost 5 bases, the J end lost 9 bases, and 11 bases lay between the germline ends. The CDR3 region has the DNA TGTGCCAGCAGCCCCAGGAGGAGTGAGCAGTTCTTC. Translation: CASSPRRSEQFF.

This chain joins TRBV4-3 and TRBJ2-7, with TRBD2 matching over 10 bases. The V segment lost 4 bases and the J segment 3 bases; nucleotides outside the gene matches: 9. The CDR3 consists of 16 residues. Germline assignment: CDR1 LGHNA and CDR2 YSLEER. The CDR3 DNA follows: TGCGCCAGCAGCCGTACAGGGACTAGCGATTACTACGAGCAGTACTTC. Its translation is CASSRTGTSDYYEQYF.

The chain couples TRBV19 to TRBJ2-1, with 7 nucleotides matching TRBD1. The germline V gene has CDR1 LNHDA and CDR2 SQIVND (reference sequence). V lost 6 bases to trimming and J lost 7 bases; unmatched junction nucleotides: 12. CDR3 length: 15 amino acids. This CDR3 reads CASRFGTAQGNEQFF. The CDR3 region has the DNA TGTGCCAGTAGGTTTGGGACAGCCCAGGGAAATGAGCAGTTCTTC.

The rearrangement joins TRBV27 to TRBJ1-2, with 7 bases aligning to TRBD1. The CDR3 is 14 amino acids. With 5 bases clipped from V and 7 bases from J, the junction kept 10 bases outside the gene matches. CDR1 and CDR2 from the germline V gene are MNHEY and SMNVEV (reference sequence). The CDR3 is CASSPQGPSRGYTF. CDR3 DNA sequence: TGTGCCAGCAGTCCACAGGGGCCATCCCGTGGCTACACCTTC.

CDR3 sequence: CASSPGGGVAGYYEQYF. CDR3 DNA sequence: TGTGCCAGCTCACCAGGGGGGGGCGTAGCGGGATACTACGAGCAGTACTTC. The chain joins TRBV18 to TRBJ2-5, with 8 bases identical to TRBD2. TRBJ2-7 matches the DNA end more closely, so the J call is doubtful. The germline V gene has CDR1 KGHSH and CDR2 LQKENI. The CDR3 contains 17 residues.

This clone was observed a handful of times. V and J are TRBV11-2 and TRBJ2-1, with a possible D match to TRBD1 (7 bases). The V end was cut by 0 bases, the J end by 5 bases, with 14 bases between. CDR1 SGHAT and CDR2 FQNNGV come from the germline V gene. The CDR3 is 16 amino acids. CDR3 DNA sequence: TGTGCCAGCAGCTTAGAGTGGGCAGGGGGGCACAATGAGCAGTTCTTC. Its protein is CASSLEWAGGHNEQFF.

The table lists this clone with a count of one. V is TRBV6-5 and J is TRBJ1-3, with D maybe TRBD1 (5 bases). Germline V gene sequence: CDR1 MNHEY, CDR2 SVGAGI. CDR3 size: 16 residues. V lost 3 bases, J lost 0 bases, and 12 bases lay in between. In DNA, the CDR3 is TGTGCCAGCAGTTATACCCAAGGGGTCTCTGGAAACACCATATATTTT. Translation: CASSYTQGVSGNTIYF.

The chain links TRBV19 to TRBJ1-5, with 7 nucleotides matching TRBD1. Germline CDR1 LNHDA, CDR2 SQIVND (reference sequence). V trimming: 7 bases; J trimming: 3 bases; junction bases outside the gene matches: 6. This CDR3 spans 14 amino acids. CDR3 nucleotides: TGTGCCAGTACCTCGACAGGGCACAATCAGCCCCAGCATTTT. Translating it yields CASTSTGHNQPQHF.

J is TRBJ1-3 and V is TRBV5-6; D may be TRBD1 (6 bases). V lost 1 base and J lost 0, with 14 bases in between. The germline gives CDR1 SGHDT, CDR2 YYEEEE. The CDR3 spans 17 residues. CDR3: CASSLRSQGGSGNTIYF. The DNA for the CDR3 is TGTGCCAGCAGCTTGCGATCCCAAGGGGGCTCTGGAAACACCATATATTTT.

This clone was detected only once. The rearrangement uses TRBV6-5 and TRBJ2-2, with a weak D call TRBD2 (5 bases). This CDR3 is 15 amino acids long. V was shortened by 4 bases and J by 8 bases, with 17 bases between the two germline ends. Germline V gene sequence: CDR1 MNHEY, CDR2 SVGAGI. This CDR3 reads CASSSSQAGGGELFF. As DNA, the CDR3 is TGTGCCAGCAGTTCTTCCCAGGCAGGAGGTGGGGAGCTGTTTTTT.

The rearrangement links TRBV5-4 to TRBJ1-1; tentatively, D is TRBD1 (6 bases). The ends were cut back, 0 bases at V and 5 bases at J, with 14 bases in the middle. Germline assignment: CDR1 SGHNT and CDR2 YYREEE (reference sequence). The CDR3 contains 15 residues. CDR3 protein: CASSLEVGARTEAFF. The CDR3 DNA reads TGTGCCAGCAGCTTGGAAGTGGGGGCAAGGACTGAAGCTTTCTTT.

The chain employs TRBV4-2 and TRBJ2-2; 9 bases are shared with TRBD1. This CDR3 has 16 residues. The J segment lost 1 base and the V segment lost 1 base, leaving 1 base of the junction unmatched. Germline assignment: CDR1 LGHNA and CDR2 YNFKEQ. The CDR3 nucleotides are TGTGCCAGCAGCCAAGCGGACAGGGGGAACACCGGGGAGCTGTTTTTT. As protein: CASSQADRGNTGELFF.

The chain uses TRBV7-2 and TRBJ1-4; no definite D call. V was shortened by 0 bases and J by 5 bases, with 4 bases between the two germline ends. The CDR3 length is 13 residues. Germline V gives CDR1 SGHTA, CDR2 FQGNSA. The CDR3 sequence is CASSLALNEKLFF. The CDR3 DNA follows: TGTGCCAGCAGCTTAGCGCTAAATGAAAAACTGTTTTTT.

The V call is TRBV6-5, the J call TRBJ1-2; D not resolved. The CDR3 loop spans 14 amino acids. Trimming removed 2 bases from V and 8 bases from J, with 15 bases in between. In germline, CDR1 is MNHEY, CDR2 SVGAGI. The CDR3 DNA is TGTGCCAGCAGTTACGGGGAGGCCCCCCTCGGCTACACCTTC. Encoded protein: CASSYGEAPLGYTF.

This clone was detected once. The chain couples TRBV5-1 to TRBJ2-5; D is perhaps TRBD2 (5 bases). The germline V gene has CDR1 SGHRS and CDR2 YFSETQ. Trimming shortened V by 4 bases and J by 5 bases, and 15 bases separated the two germline ends. This CDR3 contains 14 residues. The CDR3 loop is CASSRQAGGETQYF. DNA of the CDR3: TGCGCCAGCAGCCGCCAGGCGGGCGGCGAGACCCAGTACTTC.

In DNA form, the CDR3 reads TGCAGCGTTGCCGGGGCAGGGGATTTAAATCAGCCCCAGCATTTT. Translating gives CSVAGAGDLNQPQHF. J is TRBJ1-5 and V is TRBV29-1, with D possibly matching TRBD1 (6 bases). Looked up from germline, CDR1 is SQVTM and CDR2 is ANQGSEA. The CDR3 length is 15 residues. The V gene lost 4 bases and the J gene lost 4 bases, with 17 bases spanning the gap.

The chain joins TRBV13 to TRBJ2-2, with 10 bases fitting TRBD1. V shed 3 bases and J 6 bases; nucleotides not matched to a gene: 1. The germline CDR1 and CDR2 sequences are PRHDT and FYEKMQ (reference sequence). The CDR3 totals 14 residues. This CDR3 reads CASSLDRGAGELFF. In nucleotides, the CDR3 is TGTGCCAGCAGCTTGGACAGGGGGGCCGGGGAGCTGTTTTTT.

This clone was seen only once. The V call is TRBV7-9, the J call TRBJ1-5; D remains ambiguous. Germline loops: CDR1 SEHNR, CDR2 FQNEAQ (reference sequence). CDR3 length equals 12 residues. Trimming shortened V by 6 bases and J by 3 bases, and 6 bases separated the two germline ends. CDR3 region: CASSSNNQPQHF. The CDR3 coding sequence is TGTGCCAGCAGTAGCAACAATCAGCCCCAGCATTTT.

This clone was counted a single time. The chain couples TRBV7-2 to TRBJ2-2; a possible D gene is TRBD2 (6 bases). This CDR3 is built from 15 residues. Trimming removed 1 base at V and 3 bases at J, with 9 bases between. Per the germline V gene, CDR1 is SGHTA and CDR2 is FQGNSA. For the CDR3, the DNA is TGTGCCAGCAGCTTAGTAAGGAGGGACACCGGGGAGCTGTTTTTT. Its translation is CASSLVRRDTGELFF.

This clone was counted once. The gene calls are TRBV7-2 and TRBJ2-1; 8 bases are shared with TRBD2. Germline V lookup: CDR1 SGHTA, CDR2 FQGNSA. The CDR3 is made up of 15 amino acids. V dropped 1 base and J dropped 7; count of bases not matched to a gene: 6. The CDR3 sequence: CASSLVVAGRNEQFF. CDR3 in DNA: TGTGCCAGCAGCTTAGTGGTAGCGGGGCGGAATGAGCAGTTCTTC.